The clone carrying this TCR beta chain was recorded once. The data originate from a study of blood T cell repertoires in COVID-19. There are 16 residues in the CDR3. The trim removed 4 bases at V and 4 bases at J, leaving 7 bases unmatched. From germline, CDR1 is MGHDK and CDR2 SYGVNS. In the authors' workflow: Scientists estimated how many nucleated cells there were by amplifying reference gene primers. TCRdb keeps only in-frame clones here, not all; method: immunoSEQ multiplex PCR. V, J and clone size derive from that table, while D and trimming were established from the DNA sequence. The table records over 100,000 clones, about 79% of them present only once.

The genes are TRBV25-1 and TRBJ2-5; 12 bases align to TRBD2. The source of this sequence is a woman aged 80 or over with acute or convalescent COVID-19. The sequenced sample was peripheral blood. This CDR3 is CASSGLAGDWGETQYF. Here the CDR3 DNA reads TGTGCCAGCAGTGGACTAGCGGGGGATTGGGGAGAGACCCAGTACTTC.